Presented here are 6 T cell receptor beta chains from one specimen sequenced in a study of OX40 agonist ivuxolimab in advanced cancers. Generated by immunoSEQ multiplex PCR, the TCRdb table keeps only in-frame clones and is missing some. Of around 64,000 clones listed, approximately 84% are singletons. The sequencing here drew on CD4+ or CD8+ T cells sorted from blood, taken in a trial of the OX40 agonist ivuxolimab. These receptors were taken from an adult with an advanced solid tumor such as melanoma, head and neck, liver or kidney cancer.

The V call is TRBV19, the J call TRBJ2-2, with 9 bases identical to TRBD2. This CDR3 is 16 amino acids long. Germline V gives CDR1 LNHDA, CDR2 SQIVND (reference sequence). Trimming at V came to 3 bases and at J to 4 bases, leaving 6 bases not matched to a gene. CDR3 amino acids: CASSMGGLARTGELFF. The CDR3 coding sequence is TGTGCCAGTAGTATGGGGGGACTAGCTCGCACCGGGGAGCTGTTTTTT.

The chain joins TRBV6-6 to TRBJ1-1; TRBD1 matches 9 bases. Per the germline V gene, CDR1 is MNHNY and CDR2 is SVGAGI (reference sequence). With V trimmed by 1 base and J by 1 base, 4 bases remained unmatched. The CDR3 is 16 amino acids. CDR3 DNA sequence: TGTGCCAGCAGTTACTGGGGGACAGGGACGAACACTGAAGCTTTCTTT. Translating gives CASSYWGTGTNTEAFF.

This chain connects TRBV5-1 to TRBJ1-1; unclear D gene. There are 14 residues in the CDR3. V was shortened by 0 bases and J by 1 base, with 7 bases between the two germline ends. Looked up from germline, CDR1 is SGHRS and CDR2 is YFSETQ. CDR3 sequence reads: CASSLEIRNTEAFF. CDR3 DNA: TGCGCCAGCAGCTTGGAGATAAGGAACACTGAAGCTTTCTTT.

This clone was recorded a few times. Other DNA sequences of this sample code for an identical CDR3. The chain employs TRBV6-5 and TRBJ2-3; D is ambiguous. CDR1 and CDR2 from the germline V gene are MNHEY and SVGAGI. Trimming pared 6 bases from V and 3 bases from J, leaving 10 bases between. The CDR3 sequence is 13 residues long. The CDR3 spells CASRETPTDTQYF. CDR3 sequence (DNA): TGTGCCAGCAGGGAGACACCTACAGATACGCAGTATTTT.

The J gene is TRBJ1-1, the V gene TRBV9; no reliable D call. Trimming removed 4 bases from V and 4 bases from J, with 8 bases in between. CDR1 is SGDLS, CDR2 YYNGEE, per germline. The CDR3 runs to 12 residues. The CDR3 nucleotides read TGTGCCAGCAGCCGACACGGCACTGAAGCTTTCTTT. Residues: CASSRHGTEAFF.

The genes are TRBV5-4 and TRBJ2-5; the D call may be TRBD1 or TRBD2 (5 bases each). Germline V gene lookup returns CDR1 SGHNT and CDR2 YYREEE (reference sequence). The CDR3 is 14 residues long. The V end was cut by 1 base, the J end by 5 bases, with 12 bases between. The CDR3 DNA sequence: TGTGCCAGCAGCTTGCTTGAGGGGCCGGAGACCCAGTACTTC. It translates to CASSLLEGPETQYF.